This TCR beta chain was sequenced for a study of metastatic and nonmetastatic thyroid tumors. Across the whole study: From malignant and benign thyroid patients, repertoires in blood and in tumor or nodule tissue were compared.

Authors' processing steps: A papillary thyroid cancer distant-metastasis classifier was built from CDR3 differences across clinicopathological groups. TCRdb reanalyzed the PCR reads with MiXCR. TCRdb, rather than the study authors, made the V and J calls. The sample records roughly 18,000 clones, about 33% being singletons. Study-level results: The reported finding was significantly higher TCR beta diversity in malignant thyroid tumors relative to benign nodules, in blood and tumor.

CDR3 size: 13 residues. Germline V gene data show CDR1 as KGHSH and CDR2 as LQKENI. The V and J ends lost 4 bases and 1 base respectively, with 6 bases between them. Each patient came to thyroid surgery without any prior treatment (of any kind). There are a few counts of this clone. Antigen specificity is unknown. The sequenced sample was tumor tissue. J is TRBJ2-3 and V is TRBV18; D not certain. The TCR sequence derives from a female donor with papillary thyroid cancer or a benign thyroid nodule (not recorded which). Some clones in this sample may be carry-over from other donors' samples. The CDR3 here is CASSRTGTDTQYF. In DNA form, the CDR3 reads TGTGCCAGCTCACGGACGGGCACAGATACGCAGTATTTT.